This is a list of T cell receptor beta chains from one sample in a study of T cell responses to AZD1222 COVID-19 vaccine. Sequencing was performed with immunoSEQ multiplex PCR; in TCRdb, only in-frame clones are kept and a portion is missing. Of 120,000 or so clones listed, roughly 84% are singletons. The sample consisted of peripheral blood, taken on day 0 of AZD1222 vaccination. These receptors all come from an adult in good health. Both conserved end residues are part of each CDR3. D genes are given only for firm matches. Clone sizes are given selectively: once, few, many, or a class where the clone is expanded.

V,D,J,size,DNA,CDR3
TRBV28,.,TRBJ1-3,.,TGTGCCAGCAGTTTATTTTTAGGGGACGGGAGCTCTGGAAACACCATATATTTT,CASSLFLGDGSSGNTIYF
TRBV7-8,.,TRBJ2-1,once,TGTGCCAGCAGCTCCCAGGGCCAGGAATACAATGAGCAGTTCTTC,CASSSQGQEYNEQFF
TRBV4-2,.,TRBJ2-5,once,TGTGCCAGCAGCCAAGAATTGCAGGAACAAGAGACCCAGTACTTC,CASSQELQEQETQYF
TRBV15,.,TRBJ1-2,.,TGTGCCACCAGCAGAGATCTCCAGGGAGCTAACTATGGCTACACCTTC,CATSRDLQGANYGYTF
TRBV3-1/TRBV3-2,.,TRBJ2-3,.,TGTGCCAGCAGCGCCCGGGACGCCCGCGATACGCAGTATTTT,CASSARDARDTQYF
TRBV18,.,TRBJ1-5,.,TGTGCCAGCTCACCAGGGGGGAATCAGCCCCAGCATTTT,CASSPGGNQPQHF
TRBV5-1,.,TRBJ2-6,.,TGCGCCAGCAGCTTCCAGGGGAGCTCTGGGGCCAACGTCCTGACTTTC,CASSFQGSSGANVLTF
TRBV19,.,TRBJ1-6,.,TGTGCCAGTACCCCCGGGAATCTTTTTGGAGGTTCACCCCTCCACTTT,CASTPGNLFGGSPLHF
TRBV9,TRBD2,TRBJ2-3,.,TGTGCCAGCAGCCCCAGGGGGGTAGCGGGGGGGTATACAGATACGCAGTATTTT,CASSPRGVAGGYTDTQYF
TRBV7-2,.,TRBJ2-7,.,TGTGCCAGCAGCCCCTTCACAGGTTACGAGCAGTACTTC,CASSPFTGYEQYF
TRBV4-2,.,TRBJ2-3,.,TGTGCCAGCAGCCAAGACGCAGGAAACACAGATACGCAGTATTTT,CASSQDAGNTDTQYF
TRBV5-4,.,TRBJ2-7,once,TGTGCCAGCAGCTCCGGGGGAACCCACTACGAGCAGTACTTC,CASSSGGTHYEQYF
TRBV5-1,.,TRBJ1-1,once,TGCGCCAGCAGCTTGGCTTCTAGGAACACTGAAGCTTTCTTT,CASSLASRNTEAFF
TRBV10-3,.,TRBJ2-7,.,TGTGCCATCAGTTCGACAGGCGGGACCTACGAGCAGTACTTC,CAISSTGGTYEQYF
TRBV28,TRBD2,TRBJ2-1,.,TGTGCCAGCAGCGTGCGGGCTAGCGGGAGTACTCAGTTCTTC,CASSVRASGSTQFF
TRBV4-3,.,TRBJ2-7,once,TGCGCCAGCAGCCAAGATCTAGTCGGTAGCGGATTCTCCTACGAGCAGTACTTC,CASSQDLVGSGFSYEQYF
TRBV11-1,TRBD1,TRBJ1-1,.,TGTGCCAGCAGCTCGGACAGGGAACTTCACACTGAAGCTTTCTTT,CASSSDRELHTEAFF
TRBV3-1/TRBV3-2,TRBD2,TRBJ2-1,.,TGTGCCAGCAGCCCTTTACTAGCGGGGGGATACAATGAGCAGTTCTTC,CASSPLLAGGYNEQFF
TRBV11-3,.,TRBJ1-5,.,TGTGCCAGCAGCTTAGGGATCAATCAGCCCCAGCATTTT,CASSLGINQPQHF
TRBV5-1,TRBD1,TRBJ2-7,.,TGCGCCAGCAGACAACAGGGGTTCTCCTACGAGCAGTACTTC,CASRQQGFSYEQYF
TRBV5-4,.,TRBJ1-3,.,TGTGCCAGCAGCGCCACTGCGGGGTTGGGAAACACCATATATTTT,CASSATAGLGNTIYF
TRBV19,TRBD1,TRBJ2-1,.,TGTGCCAGTAGTATGGGACAGGGGGTAGGAAATGAGCAGTTCTTC,CASSMGQGVGNEQFF
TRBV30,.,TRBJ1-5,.,TGTGCCTGGAGTGGGTCCCGACTGTCTAGCAATCAGCCCCAGCATTTT,CAWSGSRLSSNQPQHF
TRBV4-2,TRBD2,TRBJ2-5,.,TGTGCCAGCAGCCGACGGACTAGCGGGGGGGCCAGTAGAGAGACCCAGTACTTC,CASSRRTSGGASRETQYF
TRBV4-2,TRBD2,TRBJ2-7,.,TGTGCCAGCAGCCCCCGCTTAGCGGGGGGTACCTACGAGCAGTACTTC,CASSPRLAGGTYEQYF
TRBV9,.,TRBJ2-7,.,TGTGCCAGCAGCCTCCACGGCTACGAGCAGTACTTC,CASSLHGYEQYF
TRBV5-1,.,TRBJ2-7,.,TGCGCCAGCAGCTTGGCCCCAGGGGATCAGCAGTACTTC,CASSLAPGDQQYF
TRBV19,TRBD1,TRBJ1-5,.,TGTGCCAGTACACCAGGGGGCGGGCAGCCCCAGCATTTT,CASTPGGGQPQHF
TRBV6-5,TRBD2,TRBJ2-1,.,TGTGCCAGCAGAGCGGGGACGTACAATGAGCAGTTCTTC,CASRAGTYNEQFF
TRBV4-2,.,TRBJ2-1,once,TGTGCCAGCAGCCAAGACCTAGCCCTTTCCCTTAACAATGAGCAGTTCTTC,CASSQDLALSLNNEQFF
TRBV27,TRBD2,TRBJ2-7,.,TGTGCCAGCAGTTTATTAGGGGGACTAGCGGTCTACGAGCAGTACTTC,CASSLLGGLAVYEQYF
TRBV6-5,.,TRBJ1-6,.,TGTGCCAGCAGTTACGCGGCCTTCCGGAACAATTCACCCCTCCACTTT,CASSYAAFRNNSPLHF
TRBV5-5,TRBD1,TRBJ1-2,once,TGTGCCAGCAGCTTCCAGGGGGCGGGTGGCTACACCTTC,CASSFQGAGGYTF
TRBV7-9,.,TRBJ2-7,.,TGTGCCAGCAGCTTAGGTCCGGGCTACGAGCAGTACTTC,CASSLGPGYEQYF
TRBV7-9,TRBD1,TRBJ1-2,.,TGTGCCAGCAGCCCGGGACAGGCCTATGGCTACACCTTC,CASSPGQAYGYTF
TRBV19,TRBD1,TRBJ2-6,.,TGTGCCAGTAGGCTGACAGGGGTAAGGTCTGGGGCCAACGTCCTGACTTTC,CASRLTGVRSGANVLTF
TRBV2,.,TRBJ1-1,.,TGTGCCAGCAGAAGGAGTTGGACTGAAGCTTTCTTT,CASRRSWTEAFF
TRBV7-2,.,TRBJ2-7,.,TGTGCCAGCAGCTTAGGTGGCAGTAACTTCTACGAGCAGTACTTC,CASSLGGSNFYEQYF
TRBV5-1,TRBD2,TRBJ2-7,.,TGCGCCAGCAGCTTCGGGACTAGCGACTCCTACGAGCAGTACTTC,CASSFGTSDSYEQYF
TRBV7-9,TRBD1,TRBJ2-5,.,TGTGCCAGCAGCCATCCCGGGACAGGGCAAGAGACCCAGTACTTC,CASSHPGTGQETQYF
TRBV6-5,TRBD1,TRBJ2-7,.,TGTGCCAGCAGTACGGACAGGGGACTCTACGAGCAGTACTTC,CASSTDRGLYEQYF
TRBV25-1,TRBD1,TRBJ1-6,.,TGTGCCAGCAGTGATGGACAGGGAAGCTCACCCCTCCACTTT,CASSDGQGSSPLHF
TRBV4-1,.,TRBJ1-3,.,TGCGCCAGCAGACCTGCCATTAGCTCTGGAAACACCATATATTTT,CASRPAISSGNTIYF
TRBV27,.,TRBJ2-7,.,TGTGCCAGCAGTTTTACAGCCACCTACGAGCAGTACTTC,CASSFTATYEQYF
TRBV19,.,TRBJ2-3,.,TGTGCCAGCCGGGGTCCTGGCACAGATACGCAGTATTTT,CASRGPGTDTQYF
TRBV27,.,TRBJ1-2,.,TGTGCCAGCAGTCAGACGGGGAACTATGGCTACACCTTC,CASSQTGNYGYTF
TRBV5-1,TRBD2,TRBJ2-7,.,TGCGCCAGCACCGACGGTTCCGGCTACGGATCGGAACTAGCGGTTGGGACCAGGTACTTC,CASTDGSGYGSELAVGTRYF
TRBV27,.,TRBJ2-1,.,TGTGCCAGCAACGTGAAAAGACCTTCCTACAATGAGCAGTTCTTC,CASNVKRPSYNEQFF
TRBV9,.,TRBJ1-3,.,TGTGCCAGCAGCGTCCAGAGCTCTGGAAACACCATATATTTT,CASSVQSSGNTIYF
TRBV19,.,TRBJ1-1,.,TGTGCCAGTAGTATAGACGGTCGTCGGGCACTGACTGAAGCTTTCTTT,CASSIDGRRALTEAFF
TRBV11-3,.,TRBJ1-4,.,TGTGCCAGCAGCCAAGGGAGCCAAGCCCCTAATGAAAAACTGTTTTTT,CASSQGSQAPNEKLFF
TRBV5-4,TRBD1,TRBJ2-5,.,TGTGCCAGCAGCCTCACCGGGACAGCACAAGAGACCCAGTACTTC,CASSLTGTAQETQYF
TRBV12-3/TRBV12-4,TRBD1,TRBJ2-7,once,TGTGCCAGCAGTCGAAACAGGGGGCATGAGCAGTACTTC,CASSRNRGHEQYF
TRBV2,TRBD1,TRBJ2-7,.,TGTGCCAGCAGACAGGGGTACTACGAGCAGTACTTC,CASRQGYYEQYF
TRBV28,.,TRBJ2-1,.,TGTGCCACTAAGAGTCTAGGGAACATCCACAATGAGCAGTTCTTC,CATKSLGNIHNEQFF
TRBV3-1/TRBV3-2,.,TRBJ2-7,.,TGTGCCAGCAGCCAAGGTGTACAGCCGAACTACGAGCAGTACTTC,CASSQGVQPNYEQYF
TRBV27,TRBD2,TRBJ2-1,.,TGTGCCAGCTCCTTATCATTGGGCGGGGGGGCCCATAATGAGCAGTTCTTC,CASSLSLGGGAHNEQFF
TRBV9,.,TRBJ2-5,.,TGTGCCAGCAGCGTAGATGGATTTGGGGAGACCCAGTACTTC,CASSVDGFGETQYF
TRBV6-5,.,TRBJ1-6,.,TGTGCCAGCAGCTACGGATGGGATTCACCCCTCCACTTT,CASSYGWDSPLHF